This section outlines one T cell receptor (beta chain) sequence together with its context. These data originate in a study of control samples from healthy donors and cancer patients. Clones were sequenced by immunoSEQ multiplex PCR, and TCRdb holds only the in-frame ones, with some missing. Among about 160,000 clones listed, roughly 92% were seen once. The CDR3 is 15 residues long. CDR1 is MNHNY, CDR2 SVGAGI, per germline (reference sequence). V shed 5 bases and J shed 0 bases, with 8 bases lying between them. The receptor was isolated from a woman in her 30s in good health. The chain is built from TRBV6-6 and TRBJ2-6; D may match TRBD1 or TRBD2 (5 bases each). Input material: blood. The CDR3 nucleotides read TGTGCCAGCAGTACCGGGACCTCTGGGGCCAACGTCCTGACTTTC. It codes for CASSTGTSGANVLTF.